The present T cell receptor beta chain was sequenced within a study of PD-L1 blockade in urothelial cancer. In the study overall: Patients with male sex and bladder-origin urothelial cancer accounted for twenty-five of 29 enrolled. Blood analysis took place 3 weeks (second dose) and 6 weeks after treatment start.

CDR1 and CDR2 from the germline V gene are MNHNY and SVGAGI (reference sequence). This CDR3 has 14 amino acids. The V segment lost 2 bases and the J segment 2 bases; nucleotides outside the gene matches: 1. TCRdb's table, derived via immunoSEQ multiplex PCR, lists solely in-frame clones and lacks some. The sample holds under 40,000 clones; around 84% are singletons and the top ten take more than 25%. The V gene is TRBV6-6, the J gene TRBJ2-7; 9 nucleotides agree with TRBD1. This receptor was identified in a man aged 55 to 69 with urothelial cancer. The sample in question was PBMCs, obtained around atezolizumab (anti-PD-L1) treatment. The CDR3, as DNA: TGTGCCAGCAGTTACGGGGACAGGGCCTACGAGCAGTACTTC. Translated, it gives CASSYGDRAYEQYF.